The 24 T cell receptor beta chains listed next were all sequenced from one sample in a study of shared clonotypes between healthy human individuals (dated by TCRdb to 2018 to 2021). The library came from the immunoSEQ multiplex PCR assay. The table comes from immuneACCESS by way of TCRdb, which keeps in-frame sequences with V and J called. Part of the clones is missing from these tables; in studies checked, under half for an unresolved V gene and the rest for unknown reasons. The sample data list under 2,000,000 clones, and less than 95% of these were observed just once. The ten largest clonotypes hold roughly 1% of the sample. CD8 naive samples were CD45RO-negative cells positively selected for CCR7, giving a CD45RA+CCR7+ population that excluded TemRA cells. The source material was naive CD8+ T cells sorted from blood. The cell subset or site label for this specimen denotes: CD45RA+CCR7+. The receptors shown here come from a man between 18 and 29 years old in good health.

This chain links TRBV19 with TRBJ1-1; D gene uncertain. Per the germline V gene, CDR1 is LNHDA and CDR2 is SQIVND (reference sequence). CDR3 length: 16 residues. Between the trimmed V and J ends, which lost 0 bases and 0 bases, there was a span of 11 bases. The CDR3 sequence: CASSIDYLELNTEAFF. Written as DNA, the CDR3 is TGTGCCAGTAGTATAGATTACCTGGAATTGAACACTGAAGCTTTCTTT.

This chain links TRBV30 with TRBJ2-7, with D unclear. Germline CDR1 reads GTSNPN; CDR2 reads SVGIG (reference sequence). CDR3 length equals 14 residues. V gave up 0 bases and J gave up 0 bases, with 9 bases separating them. CDR3 residues: CAWSVPRDSYEQYF. The CDR3, as DNA: TGTGCCTGGAGTGTACCCAGAGACTCCTACGAGCAGTACTTC.

The chain recombines TRBV5-3 with TRBJ1-1, with D tentatively TRBD1 (6 bases). TRBV5-3 is an ORF; its function is uncertain. The CDR3 has 15 amino acids. V lost 4 bases to trimming and J lost 0 bases, with 13 bases between them. The CDR3 bases are TGTGCCAGAAGCCTCCTTCAGGGGATGAACACTGAAGCTTTCTTT. Protein: CARSLLQGMNTEAFF.

This chain joins TRBV9 and TRBJ1-3; 7 nucleotides align to TRBD1. The germline V gene has CDR1 SGDLS and CDR2 YYNGEE. This CDR3 is built from 18 residues. V lost 4 bases to trimming and J lost 2 bases; unmatched junction nucleotides: 15. The CDR3 DNA follows: TGTGCCAGCAGCCCACCTATGAGACAGGGAGTTACTGGAAACACCATATATTTT. This translates into CASSPPMRQGVTGNTIYF.

The rearrangement uses TRBV7-9 and TRBJ1-2; no clear D. The V gene lost 1 base and the J gene lost 4 bases, with 19 bases spanning the gap. The CDR3 has 17 residues. Germline assignment: CDR1 SEHNR and CDR2 FQNEAQ (reference sequence). The CDR3 spells CASSLDGSAAALYGYTF. Here the CDR3 DNA reads TGTGCCAGCAGCTTAGACGGGTCTGCGGCCGCCCTCTATGGCTACACCTTC. The variable domain in full, completed from reference TRBV7-9 and TRBJ1-2, reads DTGVSQNPRHKITKRGQNVTFRCDPISEHNRLYWYRQTLGQGPEFLTYFQNEAQLEKSRLLSDRFSAERPKGSFSTLEIQRTEQGDSAMYLCASSLDGSAAALYGYTFGSGTRLTVV.

The genes are TRBV27 and TRBJ2-7; D is perhaps TRBD2 (7 bases). V was cut by 7 bases and J by 2 bases, with 12 bases left in between. This CDR3 comprises 13 residues. CDR1 and CDR2 (germline): MNHEY, SMNVEV (reference sequence). The CDR3: CASTRGGAYEQYF. CDR3 sequence (DNA): TGTGCCAGCACGCGAGGGGGGGCCTACGAGCAGTACTTC.

This chain joins TRBV6-5 and TRBJ2-7, with 10 bases matching TRBD2. Germline V CDR1 and CDR2: MNHEY, SVGAGI. The trim removed 5 bases at V and 3 bases at J, leaving 7 bases unmatched. The CDR3 is made up of 15 amino acids. CDR3 residues: CASSPLPSGSYEQYF. The DNA for the CDR3 is TGTGCCAGCAGTCCCCTTCCTAGCGGGAGCTACGAGCAGTACTTC.

The chain is built from TRBV5-6 and TRBJ2-2; 10 bases are shared with TRBD1. The CDR3 spans 15 residues. Germline CDR1 SGHDT, CDR2 YYEEEE. The trim removed 4 bases at V and 3 bases at J, leaving 3 bases unmatched. The CDR3 protein is CASSPGTGDTGELFF. DNA of the CDR3: TGTGCCAGCAGCCCTGGGACAGGGGACACCGGGGAGCTGTTTTTT.

In regard to this clone: Other DNA sequences within the sample encode an identical CDR3. The chain combines TRBV28 with TRBJ2-7, with D possibly TRBD2 on 7 matching bases. V lost 3 bases and J 5 bases, leaving 11 bases between the germline ends. There are 13 residues in the CDR3. Looked up from germline, CDR1 is MDHEN and CDR2 is SYDVKM. CDR3 bases: TGTGCCAGCAGTTTGGGGGGGGGCGACGAGCAGTACTTC. Translated: CASSLGGGDEQYF.

This chain connects TRBV4-3 to TRBJ2-7; the D call may be TRBD1 or TRBD2 (6 bases each). From germline, CDR1 is LGHNA and CDR2 YSLEER. V lost 0 bases, J lost 5 bases, and 17 bases lay in between. This CDR3 region has 16 residues. The CDR3 coding sequence is TGCGCCAGCAGCCAAGATCTGGAGGGGGAAGGGGACGAGCAGTACTTC. Protein sequence: CASSQDLEGEGDEQYF.

This clone occurred once. The chain carries TRBV10-2 and TRBJ1-6; D is uncertain. The CDR3 is 15 residues long. V was trimmed by 6 bases and J by 6 bases, leaving 15 bases between them. Per the germline V gene, CDR1 is WSHSY and CDR2 is SAAADI. CDR3 protein: CASSPDEVGNSPLHF. CDR3 in DNA: TGCGCCAGCAGCCCGGACGAGGTTGGTAATTCACCCCTCCACTTT.

The rearrangement uses TRBV29-1 and TRBJ2-3; 7 bases are a match to TRBD2. V lost 1 base and J lost 3; bases outside the gene matches: 10. The CDR3 has 16 amino acids. Germline V lookup: CDR1 SQVTM, CDR2 ANQGSEA. Here the CDR3 reads CSVEGGWRESTDTQYF. CDR3 DNA: TGCAGCGTTGAAGGGGGCTGGCGGGAGTCGACAGATACGCAGTATTTT.

V is TRBV7-9 and J is TRBJ2-5; 12 nucleotides match TRBD2. V trimming: 4 bases; J trimming: 5 bases; junction bases outside the gene matches: 17. Germline CDR1 SEHNR, CDR2 FQNEAQ (reference sequence). The CDR3 sequence is 19 residues long. The chain's CDR3 is CASSSLVRLAGALWETQYF. For the CDR3, the DNA is TGTGCCAGCAGCTCACTGGTTAGACTAGCGGGGGCCCTATGGGAGACCCAGTACTTC.

CDR3 in amino acids: CASSRVISPYEQYF. The CDR3, as DNA: TGTGCCAGCAGTAGAGTCATTTCGCCCTACGAGCAGTACTTC. The chain uses TRBV2 and TRBJ2-7; no reliable D call. The V and J ends lost 5 bases and 2 bases respectively, with 13 bases between them. Germline assignment: CDR1 SNHLY and CDR2 FYNNEI. The CDR3 is 14 residues long.

This chain uses TRBV2 with TRBJ2-5, with TRBD2 identical over 11 bases. The CDR3 runs 17 residues. Trimming at V came to 3 bases and at J to 5 bases, leaving 11 bases not matched to a gene. Germline V lookup: CDR1 SNHLY, CDR2 FYNNEI. The CDR3 region is CASSEWGLAGGGETQYF. In nucleotides, the CDR3 is TGTGCCAGCAGTGAGTGGGGGCTAGCGGGAGGCGGCGAGACCCAGTACTTC.

The V and J genes are TRBV4-1 and TRBJ2-1; D is ambiguous. CDR1 and CDR2 from the germline V gene are MGHRA and YSYEKL. V gave up 3 bases and J gave up 7 bases, with 10 bases separating them. The length of the CDR3 is 13 residues. CDR3 region: CASSQSYTNEQFF. DNA for the CDR3: TGCGCCAGCAGCCAGAGCTATACGAATGAGCAGTTCTTC.

V and J are TRBV5-4 and TRBJ2-5; D not resolved. This CDR3 spans 13 amino acids. V gave up 3 bases and J gave up 2 bases, with 8 bases separating them. Germline V lookup: CDR1 SGHNT, CDR2 YYREEE (reference sequence). The CDR3 protein is CASSYGSQETQYF. The CDR3 region has the DNA TGTGCCAGCAGCTACGGGTCGCAAGAGACCCAGTACTTC.

The chain combines TRBV5-6 with TRBJ1-1, with D unclear. This CDR3 region has 13 residues. Trimming removed 4 bases from V and 4 bases from J, with 11 bases in between. Germline V gives CDR1 SGHDT, CDR2 YYEEEE. The CDR3 coding sequence is TGTGCCAGCAGCCCCCCCCGTGGCACTGAAGCTTTCTTT. Its translation is CASSPPRGTEAFF.

This chain uses TRBV19 with TRBJ1-1; D might be TRBD1 (6 bases). V was pared by 6 bases and J by 5 bases, with 16 bases between. This CDR3 spans 14 amino acids. Germline V gene lookup returns CDR1 LNHDA and CDR2 SQIVND (reference sequence). The CDR3 region has the DNA TGTGCCAGTAGGGAAGGTTGGGGGGCTACTGAAGCTTTCTTT. Amino acids: CASREGWGATEAFF.

The chain has TRBV30 and TRBJ2-5, with a possible D match to TRBD1 (6 bases). The CDR3 totals 13 residues. Trimming pared 4 bases from V and 5 bases from J, leaving 14 bases between. Germline V gene lookup returns CDR1 GTSNPN and CDR2 SVGIG (reference sequence). Written as DNA, the CDR3 is TGTGCCTGGAATCCAGGGGCTGGGGAGACCCAGTACTTC. It is translated as CAWNPGAGETQYF.

The rearrangement links TRBV18 to TRBJ1-1; no clear D gene. Trimming cost V 6 bases and J 3 bases, with 14 bases left between them. The germline gives CDR1 KGHSH, CDR2 LQKENI. The CDR3 is 14 amino acids. CDR3 protein: CASSLRGLDTEAFF. CDR3 DNA: TGTGCCAGCTCCCTCCGGGGTTTGGACACTGAAGCTTTCTTT.

The V gene is TRBV4-1, the J gene TRBJ1-3; tentatively, D is TRBD1 (5 bases). The V end was cut by 2 bases, the J end by 0 bases, with 20 bases between. CDR1 and CDR2 from the germline V gene are MGHRA and YSYEKL. The CDR3 runs 19 residues. CDR3 DNA sequence: TGCGCCAGCAGCCAATCGGTCGGTAGTCAGGGTGGCTCTGGAAACACCATATATTTT. This sequence encodes CASSQSVGSQGGSGNTIYF.

This chain joins TRBV7-9 and TRBJ2-7; D is tentatively TRBD1 or TRBD2 (5 bases each). CDR3 length equals 15 residues. Germline V gene sequence: CDR1 SEHNR, CDR2 FQNEAQ (reference sequence). V lost 5 bases and J 4 bases, leaving 18 bases between the germline ends. The CDR3 region has the DNA TGTGCCAGCAGCCATGGCCCCGAGGGGATTTACGAGCAGTACTTC. It codes for CASSHGPEGIYEQYF.

The chain couples TRBV27 to TRBJ2-7; tentative D call: TRBD1 (6 bases). This CDR3 has 15 amino acids. In germline, CDR1 is MNHEY, CDR2 SMNVEV (reference sequence). V was clipped by 2 bases and J by 3 bases, with 14 bases between them. The CDR3 DNA sequence: TGTGCCAGCAGTTTAGCCGACAGGCCCCTCTACGAGCAGTACTTC. Its protein is CASSLADRPLYEQYF.